The 21 T cell receptor beta chains given below trace back to one sample, sequenced in a study of cytomegalovirus exposure and HLA in healthy donors. A multiplex PCR was run with 60 Vbeta primers and 13 Jbeta primers. Sequencing used immunoSEQ multiplex PCR; TCRdb keeps in-frame clones, though not all of them. The sample lists 100,000 to 120,000 clones, approximately 80% occurring once. The specimen sequenced was PBMCs. These receptor sequences come from a woman aged 55 to 70 in good health and CMV-seropositive.

The J gene is TRBJ2-7, the V gene TRBV10-3, with 14 bases aligning to TRBD2. Germline CDR1 ENHRY, CDR2 SYGVKD. CDR3 length: 16 amino acids. The V and J ends lost 5 bases and 0 bases, in that order; junction bases with no gene match: 3. CDR3 loop: CAISRTSGRSSYEQYF. As DNA, the CDR3 is TGTGCCATCAGTCGGACTAGCGGGAGGTCCTCCTACGAGCAGTACTTC.

The V and J genes are TRBV5-1 and TRBJ1-3; 8 bases agree with TRBD1. Germline CDR1 SGHRS, CDR2 YFSETQ. V was clipped by 2 bases and J by 2 bases; unmatched bases: 3. This CDR3 comprises 15 residues. For the CDR3, the DNA is TGCGCCAGCAGCTTACAGGGGGACCCTGGAAACACCATATATTTT. Its translation: CASSLQGDPGNTIYF.

The chain has TRBV5-1 and TRBJ1-5; D is possibly TRBD1 (5 bases). CDR3 length equals 14 residues. Per the germline V gene, CDR1 is SGHRS and CDR2 is YFSETQ. Trimming cost V 0 bases and J 6 bases, with 10 bases left between them. The CDR3 is CASSLEGLGQPQHF. The CDR3 DNA sequence: TGCGCCAGCAGCTTGGAGGGGCTGGGTCAGCCCCAGCATTTT.

Only one count was recorded for this clone. This rearrangement joins TRBV6-1 to TRBJ1-5; D perhaps matches TRBD1 (5 bases). Trimming stripped 5 bases from V and 9 bases from J, with 17 bases between. CDR3 size: 14 residues. The germline CDR1 and CDR2 sequences are MNHNS and SASEGT. The chain's CDR3 is CASSRGTDSGPQHF. DNA for the CDR3: TGTGCCAGCAGTCGCGGGACGGACTCTGGGCCCCAGCATTTT.

J is TRBJ2-5 and V is TRBV11-3, with D perhaps TRBD2 (5 bases). CDR3 length equals 12 residues. The V end was cut by 3 bases, the J end by 5 bases, with 7 bases between. Germline loops: CDR1 SGHNT, CDR2 YENEEA. The CDR3 is CASSLDSETQYF. The CDR3 bases are TGTGCCAGCAGCTTGGACTCCGAGACCCAGTACTTC. Together with reference TRBV11-3 and TRBJ2-5, the CDR3 gives the full variable domain: EAGVVQSPRYKIIEKKQPVAFWCNPISGHNTLYWYLQNLGQGPELLIRYENEEAVDDSQLPKDRFSAERLKGVDSTLKIQPAELGDSAVYLCASSLDSETQYFGPGTRLLVL.

The chain has TRBV28 and TRBJ2-7, with D possibly matching TRBD1 (6 bases). CDR1 and CDR2 (germline): MDHEN, SYDVKM. The CDR3 is made up of 13 amino acids. The CDR3 DNA reads as TGTCCTTCAACCAACAGGGTAACCTACGAGCAGTACTTC. Its protein product is CPSTNRVTYEQYF.

This chain joins TRBV5-1 and TRBJ2-5, with a weak D call TRBD2 (5 bases). Deletions cut 2 bases from V and 3 bases from J, with 14 bases between. Germline lookup yields CDR1 SGHRS and CDR2 YFSETQ. CDR3 length equals 15 residues. CDR3 residues: CASSFLPGREETQYF. CDR3 sequence (DNA): TGCGCCAGCAGCTTCCTCCCGGGAAGGGAAGAGACCCAGTACTTC.

The rearrangement uses TRBV2 and TRBJ1-4; D call uncertain. This CDR3 spans 14 amino acids. The V gene lost 6 bases and the J gene lost 7 bases, with 15 bases spanning the gap. The germline gives CDR1 SNHLY, CDR2 FYNNEI. CDR3 in DNA: TGTGCCAGCAGATCCGGGAGACCCGGTGAAAAACTGTTTTTT. This gives the protein CASRSGRPGEKLFF.

The V gene is TRBV9, the J gene TRBJ1-1, with TRBD1 identical over 7 bases. The CDR3 runs 16 residues. Germline V gene data show CDR1 as SGDLS and CDR2 as YYNGEE. V lost 3 bases and J lost 0; bases outside the gene matches: 8. CDR3 DNA: TGTGCCAGCAGCGGAAAGGGGGCAGGTATGAACACTGAAGCTTTCTTT. This translates into CASSGKGAGMNTEAFF.

The chain combines TRBV5-1 with TRBJ2-1; 16 bases fit TRBD2. Trimming removed 4 bases from V and 7 bases from J; junction bases left unmatched: 5. There are 16 residues in the CDR3. Per germline, CDR1 SGHRS and CDR2 YFSETQ. The CDR3 reads CASSPGGLAGGNEQFF. The CDR3 DNA sequence: TGCGCCAGCAGCCCGGGGGGACTAGCGGGAGGGAATGAGCAGTTCTTC.

V usage is TRBV2 and J usage is TRBJ1-1, with D possibly TRBD1 on 5 matching bases. Trimming cost V 6 bases and J 4 bases, with 12 bases left between them. From germline, CDR1 is SNHLY and CDR2 FYNNEI. The CDR3 has 13 amino acids. CDR3 region: CASRTVAGTEAFF. In DNA, the CDR3 is TGTGCCAGCAGGACAGTAGCCGGCACTGAAGCTTTCTTT.

With regard to this clone: Other nucleotide sequences in the sample specify the same CDR3. J is TRBJ2-7 and V is TRBV10-3; 8 bases are a match to TRBD1. Germline CDR1 is ENHRY and CDR2 is SYGVKD. CDR3 length: 13 amino acids. V lost 4 bases and J lost 6; bases outside the gene matches: 5. In DNA form, the CDR3 reads TGTGCCATCAGTGGATTACAGGGGGGCGAGCAGTACTTC. Its protein product is CAISGLQGGEQYF.

In its sample, this clone was seen a few times. This chain uses TRBV2 with TRBJ1-3; D not resolved. V lost 4 bases to trimming and J lost 8 bases, with 12 bases between them. Germline V gene lookup returns CDR1 SNHLY and CDR2 FYNNEI. CDR3 size: 13 residues. The CDR3 sequence: CASSVTGGYTIYF. CDR3 nucleotides: TGTGCCAGCAGTGTTACCGGAGGATACACCATATATTTT.

This clone was observed a single time. V gene TRBV7-2 combines with J gene TRBJ2-7; D is unclear. The CDR3 extends over 14 amino acids. The germline V gene has CDR1 SGHTA and CDR2 FQGNSA. Trimming removed 1 base from V and 0 bases from J, with 7 bases in between. The CDR3 DNA follows: TGTGCCAGCAGCTTAGATGCTAGCTCCTACGAGCAGTACTTC. This codes for CASSLDASSYEQYF.

The chain employs TRBV15 and TRBJ2-5, with 9 bases identical to TRBD2. J lost 3 bases, V lost 1 base, and 12 bases had no gene match. CDR1 LNHNV and CDR2 YYDKDF come from the germline V gene (reference sequence). This CDR3 has 18 residues. Here the CDR3 reads CATSRASASGKEEETQYF. The CDR3 DNA is TGTGCCACCAGCAGAGCATCGGCTAGCGGGAAGGAGGAAGAGACCCAGTACTTC.

This chain uses TRBV7-9 with TRBJ2-2, with TRBD1 matching 10 bases. Per the germline V gene, CDR1 is SEHNR and CDR2 is FQNEAQ (reference sequence). Trimming at V came to 5 bases and at J to 5 bases, leaving 5 bases not matched to a gene. This CDR3 spans 15 amino acids. The CDR3 bases are TGTGCCAGCAGCAGGCAGGGACAGGGGACCGGGGAGCTGTTTTTT. It codes for CASSRQGQGTGELFF.

This sequence joins TRBV7-6 and TRBJ2-5; no definite D call. V lost 1 base to trimming and J lost 2 bases, with 11 bases between them. Germline CDR1 is SGHVS and CDR2 is FNYEAQ. The CDR3 spans 15 residues. CDR3 amino acids: CASSLGWPRQETQYF. DNA of the CDR3: TGTGCCAGCAGCTTAGGATGGCCTCGTCAAGAGACCCAGTACTTC.

V and J are TRBV29-1 and TRBJ1-4; 9 positions agree with TRBD1. The CDR3 is made up of 14 amino acids. Trimming took 3 bases from V and 8 from J; bases not matched to a gene: 7. Per the germline V gene, CDR1 is SQVTM and CDR2 is ANQGSEA. CDR3 region: CSVDPGTGLEKLFF. The CDR3 DNA reads TGCAGCGTTGACCCCGGGACAGGGTTAGAAAAACTGTTTTTT.

This chain links TRBV25-1 with TRBJ2-3; D might be TRBD1 (5 bases). This CDR3 spans 14 amino acids. Deletions cut 6 bases from V and 2 bases from J, with 12 bases between. Germline assignment: CDR1 MGHDK and CDR2 SYGVNS. The CDR3 nucleotides read TGTGCCAGCAGCAAGACAGTTTCCACAGATACGCAGTATTTT. Its translation: CASSKTVSTDTQYF.

CDR3 sequence reads: CATSDRGMSQPQHF. The CDR3 region has the DNA TGTGCTACCTCCGACAGGGGGATGAGTCAGCCCCAGCATTTT. V is TRBV12-5 and J is TRBJ1-5, with 9 bases identical to TRBD1. The CDR3 spans 14 residues. V was pared by 10 bases and J by 6 bases, with 10 bases of the junction left unmatched. Germline V gene lookup returns CDR1 LGHNT and CDR2 FRNRAP.

The gene calls are TRBV5-1 and TRBJ2-3, with D tentatively TRBD1 (6 bases). The CDR3 is 14 amino acids. V lost 3 bases and J lost 3, with 11 bases in between. From germline, CDR1 is SGHRS and CDR2 YFSETQ. In DNA form, the CDR3 reads TGCGCCAGCAGCTCCGGGACACTGACAGATACGCAGTATTTT. Its translation is CASSSGTLTDTQYF.